Listed below are T cell receptor beta chains from one sample, sequenced in a study of T cells in Graves' hyperthyroidism and ophthalmopathy. TCRdb reanalysed the multiplex PCR reads using MiXCR and keeps one entry per CDR3 protein. The sample consists of about half a million distinct CDR3 sequences, about 24% of them appearing once. Sequences were obtained from blood. The origin of the receptors is a woman in her thirties with Graves' ophthalmopathy. The CDR3 runs from the conserved cysteine through the conserved F or W. Fields, in order: J gene, V gene, CDR3 protein.

j_call: TRBJ1-2
v_call: TRBV7-8
cdr3_aa: CASSPGTGYTF

j_call: TRBJ2-7
v_call: TRBV28
cdr3_aa: CASSLSAASGEQYF

j_call: TRBJ1-5
v_call: TRBV3-1
cdr3_aa: CASSLDRKQGQPQHF

j_call: TRBJ1-1
v_call: TRBV20-1
cdr3_aa: CSARDWVPEAFF

j_call: TRBJ2-7
v_call: TRBV11-2
cdr3_aa: CASSLDGDEQYF

j_call: TRBJ1-2
v_call: TRBV27
cdr3_aa: CASSLLGGGVYGYTF

j_call: TRBJ2-7
v_call: TRBV27
cdr3_aa: CASSWTSGTYEQYF

j_call: TRBJ2-2
v_call: TRBV20-1
cdr3_aa: CSARALYPTTLRTGELFF

j_call: TRBJ2-5
v_call: TRBV20-1
cdr3_aa: CSATIAGGQETQYF

j_call: TRBJ1-5
v_call: TRBV10-1
cdr3_aa: CAEGYRDRINSNQPQHF

j_call: TRBJ1-5
v_call: TRBV2
cdr3_aa: CASSGQVDQPQHF

j_call: TRBJ1-2
v_call: TRBV5-8
cdr3_aa: CASSLAGWNGYTF

j_call: TRBJ1-5
v_call: TRBV15
cdr3_aa: CATSRDKNQPQHF

j_call: TRBJ2-7
v_call: TRBV3-1
cdr3_aa: CASSQGGPTYEQYF

j_call: TRBJ2-5
v_call: TRBV7-3
cdr3_aa: CASSLYPQETQSF

j_call: TRBJ2-5
v_call: TRBV9
cdr3_aa: CASTLLSGGAGETQYF

j_call: TRBJ1-3
v_call: TRBV19
cdr3_aa: CASSIRRTGSSGNTIYF

j_call: TRBJ1-6
v_call: TRBV7-3
cdr3_aa: CASSLFGEFDSPLHF

j_call: TRBJ1-2
v_call: TRBV6-5
cdr3_aa: CASSSGQGRNYGYTF

j_call: TRBJ1-2
v_call: TRBV20-1
cdr3_aa: CSATLRQGGGYTF

j_call: TRBJ2-5
v_call: TRBV27
cdr3_aa: CASRFTLGGTQYF

j_call: TRBJ2-5
v_call: TRBV7-2
cdr3_aa: CASSRTQGQETQYF

j_call: TRBJ1-2
v_call: TRBV12-3/TRBV12-4
cdr3_aa: CASSATGTYGYTF

j_call: TRBJ2-2
v_call: TRBV6-2/TRBV6-3
cdr3_aa: CASSGGRTGELFF

j_call: TRBJ1-1
v_call: TRBV19
cdr3_aa: CASTLTGETEAFF

j_call: TRBJ1-6
v_call: TRBV6-1
cdr3_aa: CASSPQVTKRNSPLHF

j_call: TRBJ2-5
v_call: TRBV7-7
cdr3_aa: CASSLGQGPQETQYF

j_call: TRBJ2-5
v_call: TRBV9
cdr3_aa: CASSGSSTPLETQYF

j_call: TRBJ1-5
v_call: TRBV28
cdr3_aa: CASSSLDMWNQPQHF

j_call: TRBJ1-1
v_call: TRBV6-1
cdr3_aa: CASSSGDLGGLNTEAFF

j_call: TRBJ2-7
v_call: TRBV12-3/TRBV12-4
cdr3_aa: CASSPAGTGVTYEQYF

j_call: TRBJ1-1
v_call: TRBV28
cdr3_aa: CASRQPGGGNTEAFF

j_call: TRBJ1-1
v_call: TRBV7-9
cdr3_aa: CASRSRTGSGNTEAFF

j_call: TRBJ1-5
v_call: TRBV6-2/TRBV6-3
cdr3_aa: CASSYSDRGGYSNQPQHF

j_call: TRBJ1-1
v_call: TRBV7-3
cdr3_aa: CASSLFPFTGYDTEAFF

j_call: TRBJ1-2
v_call: TRBV10-3
cdr3_aa: CAISVDGAAGYGYTF

j_call: TRBJ2-2
v_call: TRBV7-2
cdr3_aa: CASSRDINTGELFF

j_call: TRBJ2-5
v_call: TRBV6-5
cdr3_aa: CASSYSGVIKTQYF

j_call: TRBJ1-5
v_call: TRBV6-1
cdr3_aa: CASSEQGAGQPQHF

j_call: TRBJ1-2
v_call: TRBV12-3/TRBV12-4
cdr3_aa: CASSFSVYYGYTF

j_call: TRBJ2-5
v_call: TRBV6-1
cdr3_aa: CASSPPGSGETQYF

j_call: TRBJ1-2
v_call: TRBV7-9
cdr3_aa: CASSLGDTDYGYTF

j_call: TRBJ2-2
v_call: TRBV11-2
cdr3_aa: CASSFARGTGELFF

j_call: TRBJ1-1
v_call: TRBV25-1
cdr3_aa: CASSRIPPLLEHGVSMNTEAFF